This T cell receptor (beta chain) was observed in a study of CD8 T cells in Susac syndrome. Broader study findings: Only a relatively small number of individuals were included in the TCR sequencing and HLA analysis.

A word on this clonotype: Its target is unknown.

With random hexamers, reverse transcription was performed on roughly 0.5 to 1 ug of RNA. By means of immunoSEQ multiplex PCR, TCR beta CDR3 spanning 54 Vbeta and 13 Jbeta underwent amplification. TCRdb fed the immunoSEQ multiplex PCR reads into MiXCR, producing one record per CDR3 protein. The data show about 210,000 distinct CDR3 sequences, about 95% seen once. Included as multiple sclerosis controls were treatment-naive patients who had stable or active relapsing-remitting disease. Negative isolation yielded CD8+ and CD4+ T cells; FACS enriched TEMRA cells. Per germline, CDR1 DFQATT and CDR2 SNEGSKA (reference sequence). CDR3 length: 11 amino acids.

Sequencing was done on a sample of CD4+ T cells from PBMCs. The chain joins TRBV20-1 to TRBJ2-7; 8 bases match TRBD2. The source is a human donor with multiple sclerosis. Here the CDR3 DNA reads TGCGGCGGGGGGTGGCAGGACGAGCAGTACTTC. Protein product: CGGGWQDEQYF.